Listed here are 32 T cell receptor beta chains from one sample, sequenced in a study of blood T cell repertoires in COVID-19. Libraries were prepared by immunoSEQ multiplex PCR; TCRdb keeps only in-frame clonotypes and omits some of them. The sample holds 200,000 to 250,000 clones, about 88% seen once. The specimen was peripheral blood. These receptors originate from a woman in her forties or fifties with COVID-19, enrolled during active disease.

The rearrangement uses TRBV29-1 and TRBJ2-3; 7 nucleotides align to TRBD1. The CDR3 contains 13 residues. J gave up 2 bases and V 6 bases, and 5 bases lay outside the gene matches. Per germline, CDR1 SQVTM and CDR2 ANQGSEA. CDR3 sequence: CSVVGQYTDTQYF. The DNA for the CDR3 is TGCAGCGTCGTGGGACAGTACACAGATACGCAGTATTTT.

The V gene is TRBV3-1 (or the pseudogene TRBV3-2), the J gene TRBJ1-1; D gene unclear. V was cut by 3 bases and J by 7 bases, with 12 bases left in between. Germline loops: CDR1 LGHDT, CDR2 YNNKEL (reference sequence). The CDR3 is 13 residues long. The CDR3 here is CASSHFVGSEAFF. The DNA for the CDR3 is TGTGCCAGCAGCCACTTCGTGGGGAGTGAAGCTTTCTTT.

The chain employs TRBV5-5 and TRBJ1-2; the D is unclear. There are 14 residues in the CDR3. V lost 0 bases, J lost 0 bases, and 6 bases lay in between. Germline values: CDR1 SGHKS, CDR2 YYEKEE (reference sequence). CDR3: CASSLVQANYGYTF. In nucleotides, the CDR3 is TGTGCCAGCAGCTTGGTGCAGGCTAACTATGGCTACACCTTC.

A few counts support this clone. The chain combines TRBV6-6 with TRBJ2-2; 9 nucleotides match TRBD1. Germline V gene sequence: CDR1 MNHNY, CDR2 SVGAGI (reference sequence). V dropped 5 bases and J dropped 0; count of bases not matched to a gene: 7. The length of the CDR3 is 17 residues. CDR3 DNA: TGTGCCAGCAGTCCGGGGACAGGGCTAACGAACACCGGGGAGCTGTTTTTT. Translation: CASSPGTGLTNTGELFF.

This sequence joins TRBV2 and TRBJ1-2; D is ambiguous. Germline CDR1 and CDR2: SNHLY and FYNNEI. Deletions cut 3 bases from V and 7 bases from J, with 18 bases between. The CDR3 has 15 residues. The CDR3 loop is CASSDWGAPRGGYTF. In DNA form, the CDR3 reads TGTGCCAGCAGTGACTGGGGAGCCCCTAGAGGTGGCTACACCTTC.

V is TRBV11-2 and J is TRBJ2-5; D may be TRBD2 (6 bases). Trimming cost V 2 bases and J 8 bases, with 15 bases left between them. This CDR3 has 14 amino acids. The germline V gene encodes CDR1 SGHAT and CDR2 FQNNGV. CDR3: CASSLIGGDGTQYF. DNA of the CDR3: TGTGCCAGCAGCTTAATAGGAGGGGACGGCACCCAGTACTTC.

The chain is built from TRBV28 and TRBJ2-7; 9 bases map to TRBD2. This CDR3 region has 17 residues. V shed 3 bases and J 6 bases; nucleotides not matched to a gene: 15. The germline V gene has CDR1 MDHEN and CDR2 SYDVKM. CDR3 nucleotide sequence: TGTGCCAGCAGTTTCCTTGGTAGCGGGGGTTGGGCGGGCGAGCAGTACTTC. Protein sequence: CASSFLGSGGWAGEQYF.

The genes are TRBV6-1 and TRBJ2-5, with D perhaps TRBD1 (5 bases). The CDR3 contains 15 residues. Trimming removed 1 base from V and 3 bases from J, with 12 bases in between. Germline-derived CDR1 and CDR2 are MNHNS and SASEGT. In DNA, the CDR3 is TGTGCCAGCAGTGAAGGGATGGGGCCGGAAGAGACCCAGTACTTC. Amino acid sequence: CASSEGMGPEETQYF.

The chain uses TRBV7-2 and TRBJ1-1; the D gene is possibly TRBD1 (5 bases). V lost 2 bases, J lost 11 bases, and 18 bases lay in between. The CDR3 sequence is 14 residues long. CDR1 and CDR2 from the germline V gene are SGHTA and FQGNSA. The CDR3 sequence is CASSLMSREPGAFF. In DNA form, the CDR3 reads TGTGCCAGCAGCTTAATGTCTCGGGAGCCAGGGGCTTTCTTT.

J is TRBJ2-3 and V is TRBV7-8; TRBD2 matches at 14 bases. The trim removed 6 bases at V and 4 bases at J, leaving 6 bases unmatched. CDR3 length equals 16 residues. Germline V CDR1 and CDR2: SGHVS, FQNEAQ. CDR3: CASRGTSGGEADTQYF. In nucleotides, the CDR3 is TGTGCCAGCAGGGGGACTAGCGGGGGAGAGGCAGATACGCAGTATTTT.

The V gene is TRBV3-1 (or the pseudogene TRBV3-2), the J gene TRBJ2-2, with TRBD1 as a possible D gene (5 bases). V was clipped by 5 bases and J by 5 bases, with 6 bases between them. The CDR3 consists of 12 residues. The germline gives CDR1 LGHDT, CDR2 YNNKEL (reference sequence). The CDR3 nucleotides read TGTGCCAGCAGCAGGGGTACCGGGGAGCTGTTTTTT. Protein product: CASSRGTGELFF.

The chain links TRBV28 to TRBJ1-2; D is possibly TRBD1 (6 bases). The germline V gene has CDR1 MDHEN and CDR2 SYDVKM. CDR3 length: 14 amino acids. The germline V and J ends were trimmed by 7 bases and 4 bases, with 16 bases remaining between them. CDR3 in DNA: TGTGCCAGCACCCCTGGGCAGGGGATCTATGGCTACACCTTC. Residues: CASTPGQGIYGYTF.

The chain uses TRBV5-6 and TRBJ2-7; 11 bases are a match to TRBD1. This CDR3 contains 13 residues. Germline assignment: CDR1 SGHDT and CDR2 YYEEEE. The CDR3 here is CASSSGTGGRLHV. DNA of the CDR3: TGTGCCAGCAGCTCCGGGACAGGGGGGAGGTTACACGTC.

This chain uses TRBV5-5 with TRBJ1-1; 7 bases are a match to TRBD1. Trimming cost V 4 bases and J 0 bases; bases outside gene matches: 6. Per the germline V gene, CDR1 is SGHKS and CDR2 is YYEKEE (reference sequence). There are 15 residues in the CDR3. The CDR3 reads CASSTTGTVNTEAFF. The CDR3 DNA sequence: TGTGCCAGCAGCACCACCGGGACAGTGAACACTGAAGCTTTCTTT.

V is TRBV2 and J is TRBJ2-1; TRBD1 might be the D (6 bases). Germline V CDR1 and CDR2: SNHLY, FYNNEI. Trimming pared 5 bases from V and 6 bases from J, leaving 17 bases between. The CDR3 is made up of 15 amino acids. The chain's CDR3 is CASSPGTTSPNEQFF. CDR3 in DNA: TGTGCCAGCAGTCCCGGGACAACGTCTCCCAATGAGCAGTTCTTC.

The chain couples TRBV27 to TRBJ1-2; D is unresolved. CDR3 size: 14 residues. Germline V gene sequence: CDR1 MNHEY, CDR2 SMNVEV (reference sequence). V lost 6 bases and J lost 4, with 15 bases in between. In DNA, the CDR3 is TGTGCCAGCAGGGACTCTGGGGTCCGCTATGGCTACACCTTC. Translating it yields CASRDSGVRYGYTF.

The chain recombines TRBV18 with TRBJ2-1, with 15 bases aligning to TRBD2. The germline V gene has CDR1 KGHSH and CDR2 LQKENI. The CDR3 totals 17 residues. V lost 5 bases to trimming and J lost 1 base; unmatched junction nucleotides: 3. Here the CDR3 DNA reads TGTGCCAGCTCAGGGACTAGCGGGGGGCTGTCCTACAATGAGCAGTTCTTC. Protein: CASSGTSGGLSYNEQFF.

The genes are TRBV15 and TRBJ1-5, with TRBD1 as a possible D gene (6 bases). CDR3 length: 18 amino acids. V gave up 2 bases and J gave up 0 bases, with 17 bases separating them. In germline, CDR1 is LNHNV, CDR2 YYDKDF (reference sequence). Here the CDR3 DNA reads TGTGCCACCAGCAGATTATCTGGACAGAGGACTAGCAATCAGCCCCAGCATTTT. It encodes CATSRLSGQRTSNQPQHF.

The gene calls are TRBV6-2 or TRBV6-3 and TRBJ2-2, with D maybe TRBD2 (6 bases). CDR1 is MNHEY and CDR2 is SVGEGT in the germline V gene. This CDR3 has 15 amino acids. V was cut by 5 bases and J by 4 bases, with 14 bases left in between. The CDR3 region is CASSRDFLGTGELFF. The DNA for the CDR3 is TGTGCCAGCAGTCGGGACTTTCTAGGCACCGGGGAGCTGTTTTTT.

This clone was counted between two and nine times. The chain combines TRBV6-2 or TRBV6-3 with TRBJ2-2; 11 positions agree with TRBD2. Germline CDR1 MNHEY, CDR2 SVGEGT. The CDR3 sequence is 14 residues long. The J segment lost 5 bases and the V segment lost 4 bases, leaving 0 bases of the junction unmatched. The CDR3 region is CASSWTSGTGELFF. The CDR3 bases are TGTGCCAGCAGTTGGACTAGCGGGACCGGGGAGCTGTTTTTT.

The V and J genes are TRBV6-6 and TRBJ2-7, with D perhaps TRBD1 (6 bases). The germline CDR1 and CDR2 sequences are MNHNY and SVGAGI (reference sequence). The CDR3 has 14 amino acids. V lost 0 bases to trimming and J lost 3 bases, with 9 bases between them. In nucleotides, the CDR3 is TGTGCCAGCAGTTACTCGCCGGACAGCTACGAGCAGTACGTC. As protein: CASSYSPDSYEQYV.

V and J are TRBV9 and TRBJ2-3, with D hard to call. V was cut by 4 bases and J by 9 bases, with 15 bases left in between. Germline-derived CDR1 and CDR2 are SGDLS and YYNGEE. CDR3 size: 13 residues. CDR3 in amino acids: CASSSILLETQYF. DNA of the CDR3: TGTGCCAGCAGCTCAATCCTCTTAGAGACGCAGTATTTT.

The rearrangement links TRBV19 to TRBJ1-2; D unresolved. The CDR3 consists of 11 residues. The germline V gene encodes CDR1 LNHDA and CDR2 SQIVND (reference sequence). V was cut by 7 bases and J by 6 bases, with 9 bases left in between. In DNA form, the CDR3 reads TGTGCCAGTAAAACCCCAGATGGCTACACCTTC. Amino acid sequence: CASKTPDGYTF.

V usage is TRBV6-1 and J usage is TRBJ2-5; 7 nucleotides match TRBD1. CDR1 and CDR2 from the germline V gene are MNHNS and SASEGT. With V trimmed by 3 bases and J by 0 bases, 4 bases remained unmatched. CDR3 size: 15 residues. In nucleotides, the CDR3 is TGTGCCAGCAGTGATGGGACAGCACACCAAGAGACCCAGTACTTC. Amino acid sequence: CASSDGTAHQETQYF.

This chain's CDR3 is CASRRAGRNQPQHF. The DNA for the CDR3 is TGTGCCAGCAGGAGGGCGGGGAGGAATCAGCCCCAGCATTTT. The chain recombines TRBV2 with TRBJ1-5; the D is unclear. The V end lost 6 bases, the J end lost 4 bases, and 13 bases lay between the germline ends. Germline V lookup: CDR1 SNHLY, CDR2 FYNNEI. The CDR3 has 14 residues.

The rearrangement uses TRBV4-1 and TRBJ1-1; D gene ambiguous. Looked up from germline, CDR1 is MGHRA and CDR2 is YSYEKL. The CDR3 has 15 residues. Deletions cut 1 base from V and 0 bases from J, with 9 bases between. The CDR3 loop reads CASSQVGQMNTEAFF. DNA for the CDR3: TGCGCCAGCAGCCAAGTTGGCCAAATGAACACTGAAGCTTTCTTT.

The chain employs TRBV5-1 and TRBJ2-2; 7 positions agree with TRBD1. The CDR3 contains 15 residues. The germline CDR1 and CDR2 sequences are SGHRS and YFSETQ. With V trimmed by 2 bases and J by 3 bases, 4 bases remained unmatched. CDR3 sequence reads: CASSFDRVYTGELFF. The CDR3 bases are TGCGCCAGCAGCTTTGACAGGGTGTACACCGGGGAGCTGTTTTTT.

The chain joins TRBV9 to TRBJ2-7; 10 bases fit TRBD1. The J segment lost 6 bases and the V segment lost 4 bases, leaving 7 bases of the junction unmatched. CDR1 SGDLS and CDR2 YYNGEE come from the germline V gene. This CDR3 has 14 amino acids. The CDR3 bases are TGTGCCAGCAGCCCATGGGACAGGGGAAGCGAGCAGTACGTC. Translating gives CASSPWDRGSEQYV.

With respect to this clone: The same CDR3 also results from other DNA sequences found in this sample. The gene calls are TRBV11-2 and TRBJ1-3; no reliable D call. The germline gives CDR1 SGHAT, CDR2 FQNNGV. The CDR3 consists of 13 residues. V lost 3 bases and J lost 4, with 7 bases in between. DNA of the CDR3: TGTGCCAGCAGCTTGGGGAGGGGAAACACCATATATTTT. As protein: CASSLGRGNTIYF. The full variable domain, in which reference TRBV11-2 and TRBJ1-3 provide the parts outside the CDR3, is EAGVAQSPRYKIIEKRQSVAFWCNPISGHATLYWYQQILGQGPKLLIQFQNNGVVDDSQLPKDRFSAERLKGVDSTLKIQPAKLEDSAVYLCASSLGRGNTIYFGEGSWLTVV.

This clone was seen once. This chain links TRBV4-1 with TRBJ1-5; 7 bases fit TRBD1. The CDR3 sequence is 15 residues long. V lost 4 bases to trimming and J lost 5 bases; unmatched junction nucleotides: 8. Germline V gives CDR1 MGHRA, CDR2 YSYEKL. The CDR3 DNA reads TGCGCCAGCAGCCCCCGACAGGGTGGCGATCAGCCCCAGCATTTT. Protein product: CASSPRQGGDQPQHF.

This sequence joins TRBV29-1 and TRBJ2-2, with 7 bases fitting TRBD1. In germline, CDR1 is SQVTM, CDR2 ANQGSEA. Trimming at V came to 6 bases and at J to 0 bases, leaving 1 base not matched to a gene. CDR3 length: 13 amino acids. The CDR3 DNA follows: TGCAGCGTCGGACAGGCGAACACCGGGGAGCTGTTTTTT. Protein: CSVGQANTGELFF.

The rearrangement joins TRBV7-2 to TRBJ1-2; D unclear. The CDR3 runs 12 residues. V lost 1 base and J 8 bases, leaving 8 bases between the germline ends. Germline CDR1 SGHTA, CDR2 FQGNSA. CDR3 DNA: TGTGCCAGCAGCTTAGATGATGGCGGCTACACCTTC. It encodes CASSLDDGGYTF.